Below are 21 T cell receptor beta chains sequenced from a single sample in a study of blood T cell repertoires in COVID-19. Repertoires were generated with immunoSEQ multiplex PCR, while TCRdb's copy carries only in-frame clones and drops some. The data contain roughly 200,000 clones, roughly 77% of them seen just once; the ten biggest clones take up about a tenth. The sample was PBMCs or T cells enriched from blood (not recorded which). The receptors were sampled from a man aged 35-49 years who had recovered from COVID-19.

The chain has TRBV12-5 and TRBJ1-3, with TRBD1 identical over 7 bases. V was clipped by 6 bases and J by 4 bases; unmatched bases: 9. Germline lookup yields CDR1 LGHNT and CDR2 FRNRAP. This CDR3 has 15 amino acids. The CDR3 spells CASGREGAAGNTIYF. As DNA, the CDR3 is TGTGCTAGTGGCCGCGAGGGGGCTGCGGGAAACACCATATATTTT.

This clone was seen a handful of times. The rearrangement uses TRBV19 and TRBJ2-1, with D tentatively TRBD2 (6 bases). The CDR3 is 16 amino acids. Germline CDR1 reads LNHDA; CDR2 reads SQIVND (reference sequence). Trimming removed 2 bases from V and 5 bases from J, with 16 bases in between. The CDR3 DNA reads TGTGCCAGTAGTATATCCCCGACTAGTTATGACAATGAGCAGTTCTTC. Amino acid sequence: CASSISPTSYDNEQFF.

V is TRBV27 and J is TRBJ2-1, with TRBD1 identical over 11 bases. Germline V CDR1 and CDR2: MNHEY, SMNVEV (reference sequence). Trimming took 8 bases from V and 7 from J; bases not matched to a gene: 13. The CDR3 has 16 residues. For the CDR3, the DNA is TGTGCCAGCCGGACAGGGGGCCTCTTGTCCGGGAATGAGCAGTTCTTC. Amino acids: CASRTGGLLSGNEQFF.

This clone was detected many times. V usage is TRBV5-1 and J usage is TRBJ2-3; 7 nucleotides align to TRBD1. The CDR3 length is 14 residues. V lost 3 bases and J lost 0; bases outside the gene matches: 1. Germline V CDR1 and CDR2: SGHRS, YFSETQ. CDR3 amino acids: CASSWGQSTDTQYF. CDR3 nucleotides: TGCGCCAGCAGCTGGGGACAGAGCACAGATACGCAGTATTTT. Full variable domain (missing parts from reference TRBV5-1 and TRBJ2-3): KAGVTQTPRYLIKTRGQQVTLSCSPISGHRSVSWYQQTPGQGLQFLFEYFSETQRNKGNFPGRFSGRQFSNSRSEMNVSTLELGDSALYLCASSWGQSTDTQYFGPGTRLTVL.

The chain recombines TRBV7-3 with TRBJ2-1; D is unclear. Germline CDR1 reads SGHTA; CDR2 reads FQGTGA. The CDR3 extends over 16 amino acids. Deletions cut 4 bases from V and 2 bases from J, with 15 bases between. The CDR3 loop is CASSSARLRPYNEQFF. In DNA form, the CDR3 reads TGTGCCAGCAGCTCAGCCCGCTTGCGGCCCTACAATGAGCAGTTCTTC.

The chain couples TRBV19 to TRBJ2-2; unclear D gene. Trimming shortened V by 3 bases and J by 4 bases, and 6 bases separated the two germline ends. This CDR3 comprises 13 residues. Germline CDR1 is LNHDA and CDR2 is SQIVND (reference sequence). Here the CDR3 reads CASSISGTGELFF. Here the CDR3 DNA reads TGTGCCAGTAGTATTTCCGGCACCGGGGAGCTGTTTTTT.

The chain uses TRBV6-5 and TRBJ1-1; a possible D gene is TRBD1 (6 bases). This CDR3 is built from 14 residues. Germline CDR1 is MNHEY and CDR2 is SVGAGI. Trimming cost V 0 bases and J 10 bases, with 15 bases left between them. CDR3 in amino acids: CASSYSRGWSGAFF. As DNA, the CDR3 is TGTGCCAGCAGTTACTCGAGGGGGTGGAGTGGAGCTTTCTTT.

The V call is TRBV3-1 (or the pseudogene TRBV3-2), the J call TRBJ2-1; TRBD2 matches 9 bases. The CDR3 contains 21 residues. V was clipped by 0 bases and J by 0 bases; unmatched bases: 15. Germline CDR1 reads LGHDT; CDR2 reads YNNKEL (reference sequence). The CDR3 region has the DNA TGTGCCAGCAGCCAAGAATCGTATGCGGGAGGGCACGACAGCTCCTACAATGAGCAGTTCTTC. Translating gives CASSQESYAGGHDSSYNEQFF.

This clone was seen a few times. The rearrangement uses TRBV5-5 and TRBJ2-1, with D hard to call. With 2 bases removed from V and 6 bases from J, the gap between germline ends came to 21 bases. This CDR3 spans 17 amino acids. In germline, CDR1 is SGHKS, CDR2 YYEKEE (reference sequence). CDR3 residues: CASSFFFRRGGGNEQFF. The CDR3 region has the DNA TGTGCCAGCAGCTTCTTTTTCCGTCGCGGCGGCGGCAATGAGCAGTTCTTC.

This rearrangement joins TRBV4-1 to TRBJ2-3; tentatively, D is TRBD2 (5 bases). The germline gives CDR1 MGHRA, CDR2 YSYEKL. The CDR3 extends over 18 amino acids. The V gene lost 2 bases and the J gene lost 0 bases, with 18 bases spanning the gap. CDR3 sequence reads: CASSQRVIGRSSTDTQYF. The CDR3 DNA reads as TGCGCCAGCAGCCAACGGGTAATAGGGAGATCGAGCACAGATACGCAGTATTTT.

This chain connects TRBV5-4 to TRBJ1-2, with TRBD1 matching 7 bases. The V gene's germline CDR1 is SGHNT and CDR2 YYREEE (reference sequence). CDR3 length: 13 amino acids. V shed 1 base and J 8 bases; nucleotides not matched to a gene: 5. The CDR3 nucleotides read TGTGCCAGCAGCTTGTCCACACAGGGGGGCTACACCTTC. Encoded protein: CASSLSTQGGYTF.

The chain combines TRBV2 with TRBJ2-1, with D perhaps TRBD1 (5 bases). V was cut by 7 bases and J by 10 bases, with 17 bases left in between. Per germline, CDR1 SNHLY and CDR2 FYNNEI. This CDR3 comprises 13 residues. The CDR3 nucleotides are TGTGCCAGCAAAACGCTATCTAGGGGCGAGCAGTTCTTC. Its protein is CASKTLSRGEQFF.

Only one count was recorded for this clone. CDR3 sequence: CASSLSSGRYEQYF. The CDR3 coding sequence is TGTGCCAGCAGCTTGTCTAGCGGGAGATACGAGCAGTACTTC. This chain connects TRBV11-2 to TRBJ2-7; 10 positions agree with TRBD2. CDR1 is SGHAT, CDR2 FQNNGV, per germline. The CDR3 contains 14 residues. Germline trimming cut 3 bases from V and 4 bases from J; bases unmatched to any gene: 3.

The chain combines TRBV12-3 or TRBV12-4 with TRBJ1-2; D is undetermined. This CDR3 spans 13 amino acids. Trimming stripped 3 bases from V and 2 bases from J, with 7 bases between. CDR3 bases: TGTGCCAGCAGTTTCGGACTAAACTATGGCTACACCTTC. Translated, it gives CASSFGLNYGYTF.

This clone was seen only once. This chain links TRBV19 with TRBJ1-2; D not resolved. Germline V gives CDR1 LNHDA, CDR2 SQIVND (reference sequence). Trimming took 3 bases from V and 4 from J, leaving 9 bases between them. The CDR3 runs to 13 residues. Written as DNA, the CDR3 is TGTGCCAGTAGTATGACCGGGTTCTATGGCTACACCTTC. This encodes CASSMTGFYGYTF.

The chain carries TRBV2 and TRBJ2-2; no clear D. Trimming left V 7 bases short and J 4 bases short, with 13 bases between. From germline, CDR1 is SNHLY and CDR2 FYNNEI. There are 14 residues in the CDR3. CDR3 in amino acids: CASMAEVVTGELFF. The CDR3 bases are TGTGCCAGCATGGCAGAAGTCGTCACCGGGGAGCTGTTTTTT.

The chain recombines TRBV24-1 with TRBJ2-3, with D tentatively TRBD2 (7 bases). The CDR3 totals 21 residues. Trimming took 2 bases from V and 3 from J, leaving 29 bases between them. Germline V gene data show CDR1 as KGHDR and CDR2 as SFDVKD. CDR3 in amino acids: CATSDYLGGPGRRTSTDTQYF. The CDR3 DNA is TGTGCCACCAGTGATTATCTGGGGGGGCCCGGACGGCGAACTTCTACAGATACGCAGTATTTT.

This clone has at least ten counts. V is TRBV30 and J is TRBJ1-2, with 11 bases fitting TRBD1. Germline lookup yields CDR1 GTSNPN and CDR2 SVGIG (reference sequence). V was pared by 5 bases and J by 10 bases, with 9 bases of the junction left unmatched. The CDR3 runs 13 residues. The CDR3 sequence is CAWFPGQGAVYTF. CDR3 in DNA: TGTGCCTGGTTCCCCGGACAGGGGGCAGTCTACACCTTC.

The rearrangement uses TRBV13 and TRBJ1-1; D unclear. The CDR3 totals 16 residues. Trimming took 4 bases from V and 3 from J, leaving 18 bases between them. In germline, CDR1 is PRHDT, CDR2 FYEKMQ (reference sequence). The DNA for the CDR3 is TGTGCCAGCAGCTGGGGTCCTAATCTGGAGGACACTGAAGCTTTCTTT. This codes for CASSWGPNLEDTEAFF.

V gene TRBV28 combines with J gene TRBJ2-4, with 9 bases lining up with TRBD1. Germline V gene sequence: CDR1 MDHEN, CDR2 SYDVKM. J gave up 3 bases and V 6 bases, and 12 bases lay outside the gene matches. The CDR3 is 17 amino acids. CDR3 bases: TGTGCCAGCAGCCTTCTAACCTGGACAGGGGACAAAAACATTCAGTACTTC. Translated: CASSLLTWTGDKNIQYF.

The rearrangement joins TRBV6-5 to TRBJ2-6; a possible D gene is TRBD2 (5 bases). Germline CDR1 and CDR2: MNHEY and SVGAGI. The CDR3 is made up of 15 amino acids. Between the trimmed V and J ends, which lost 6 bases and 1 base, there was a span of 10 bases. The CDR3 sequence: CASRAGGSGANVLTF. The CDR3 bases are TGTGCCAGCAGGGCAGGCGGGTCTGGGGCCAACGTCCTGACTTTC.